The next 19 T cell receptor beta chains were all read from a single sample in a study of blood T cell repertoires in COVID-19. Data came from immunoSEQ multiplex PCR; TCRdb stores just in-frame clones and leaves some out. Altogether about 320,000 clones are present, about 91% being singletons, with the ten largest covering 1.5% to 2%. Input material: peripheral blood. The receptor source for this set is a woman in her twenties or thirties with COVID-19, enrolled during active disease.

The rearrangement joins TRBV27 to TRBJ2-7; D is unresolved. Deletions cut 6 bases from V and 0 bases from J, with 9 bases between. Germline CDR1 is MNHEY and CDR2 is SMNVEV (reference sequence). This CDR3 is 13 amino acids long. The CDR3 DNA sequence: TGTGCCAGCAGAAGCGTGGACTCCTACGAGCAGTACGTC. It yields the protein CASRSVDSYEQYV.

The genes are TRBV3-1 (or the pseudogene TRBV3-2) and TRBJ1-2, with no clear D. Trimming stripped 1 base from V and 4 bases from J, with 10 bases between. There are 14 residues in the CDR3. CDR1 is LGHDT, CDR2 YNNKEL, per germline (reference sequence). This chain's CDR3 is CASSQGGGLYGYTF. DNA of the CDR3: TGTGCCAGCAGCCAAGGCGGAGGGCTCTATGGCTACACCTTC.

The J gene is TRBJ1-1, the V gene TRBV4-1; TRBD1 might be the D (5 bases). The V end was cut by 1 base, the J end by 12 bases, with 15 bases between. This CDR3 comprises 13 residues. The germline V gene has CDR1 MGHRA and CDR2 YSYEKL. In nucleotides, the CDR3 is TGCGCCAGCAGCCAAGGAGGCCAGGGAAGGTCTTTCTTT. As protein: CASSQGGQGRSFF.

This chain joins TRBV2 and TRBJ1-4; D is undetermined. The germline CDR1 and CDR2 sequences are SNHLY and FYNNEI. V gave up 9 bases and J gave up 5 bases, with 13 bases separating them. The CDR3 is made up of 13 amino acids. The CDR3 region has the DNA TGTGCCAGAGGGTCGAGGGAAAATGAAAAACTGTTTTTT. It yields the protein CARGSRENEKLFF.

V gene TRBV12-3 or TRBV12-4 combines with J gene TRBJ1-6; D ambiguous. The CDR3 is 11 amino acids. Trimming took 6 bases from V and 6 from J, leaving 3 bases between them. This chain's CDR3 is CASSLNSPLHF. The CDR3 bases are TGTGCCAGCAGCCTTAATTCACCCCTCCACTTT.

The chain employs TRBV5-1 and TRBJ2-7; tentatively, D is TRBD1 (5 bases). CDR1 is SGHRS and CDR2 is YFSETQ in the germline V gene. The CDR3 is 16 residues long. The V end was cut by 4 bases, the J end by 0 bases, with 17 bases between. In nucleotides, the CDR3 is TGCGCCAGCAGCCAGGGAACGACACCTTACTCCTACGAGCAGTACTTC. It codes for CASSQGTTPYSYEQYF.

The rearrangement joins TRBV7-8 to TRBJ1-1, with 9 bases aligning to TRBD1. V was clipped by 5 bases and J by 11 bases; unmatched bases: 12. The CDR3 covers 14 residues. CDR1 SGHVS and CDR2 FQNEAQ come from the germline V gene. This CDR3 reads CASSPPGQGYSAFF. DNA for the CDR3: TGTGCCAGCAGCCCACCGGGACAGGGATATTCGGCTTTCTTT.

V and J are TRBV2 and TRBJ2-1; maybe TRBD1 (6 bases). Between the trimmed V and J ends, which lost 4 bases and 0 bases, there was a span of 10 bases. The CDR3 extends over 15 amino acids. In germline, CDR1 is SNHLY, CDR2 FYNNEI. The CDR3 sequence: CASSATGSSYNEQFF. For the CDR3, the DNA is TGTGCCAGCAGTGCCACAGGGTCCTCCTACAATGAGCAGTTCTTC.

The chain has TRBV5-1 and TRBJ2-1, with 9 bases matching TRBD2. The CDR3 loop spans 16 amino acids. The ends lost 3 bases at V and 7 bases at J; junction bases unmatched: 11. CDR1 and CDR2 (germline): SGHRS, YFSETQ. The CDR3 coding sequence is TGCGCCAGCAGCTCCCGGCCGAGCGGGGGGAAGAATGAGCAGTTCTTC. Its protein product is CASSSRPSGGKNEQFF.

The chain combines TRBV25-1 with TRBJ1-2; D is undetermined. This CDR3 region has 15 residues. Per the germline V gene, CDR1 is MGHDK and CDR2 is SYGVNS. V lost 5 bases and J 4 bases, leaving 17 bases between the germline ends. The CDR3 sequence is CASSPSTLGSYGYTF. CDR3 nucleotide sequence: TGTGCCAGCAGTCCCTCGACCCTCGGGAGCTATGGCTACACCTTC.

This chain links TRBV10-2 with TRBJ1-3; D is ambiguous. Germline lookup yields CDR1 WSHSY and CDR2 SAAADI. The CDR3 covers 14 residues. V was clipped by 5 bases and J by 5 bases, with 13 bases between them. CDR3 amino acids: CASSNSLFRNTIYF. The DNA for the CDR3 is TGCGCCAGCAGTAACTCACTTTTCCGAAACACCATATATTTT.

The chain carries TRBV7-2 and TRBJ2-1; D unresolved. Looked up from germline, CDR1 is SGHTA and CDR2 is FQGNSA. The CDR3 extends over 14 amino acids. Deletions cut 2 bases from V and 5 bases from J, with 10 bases between. DNA for the CDR3: TGTGCCAGCAGCTTAACCCAGTTCAACAATGAGCAGTTCTTC. Its protein is CASSLTQFNNEQFF.

The rearrangement links TRBV6-5 to TRBJ2-2; D not certain. Germline CDR1 MNHEY, CDR2 SVGAGI. Trimming took 0 bases from V and 3 from J, leaving 5 bases between them. This CDR3 has 14 residues. As DNA, the CDR3 is TGTGCCAGCAGTTACTCCTCAGACACCGGGGAGCTGTTTTTT. Translating it yields CASSYSSDTGELFF.

This chain uses TRBV7-3 with TRBJ2-2; possibly TRBD1 for D (6 bases). The germline V and J ends were trimmed by 5 bases and 4 bases, with 14 bases remaining between them. The germline CDR1 and CDR2 sequences are SGHTA and FQGTGA. This CDR3 has 15 amino acids. The CDR3 here is CASSPDSTSTGELFF. The CDR3 DNA reads TGTGCCAGCAGCCCGGACAGCACCTCCACCGGGGAGCTGTTTTTT. The full variable domain, completed using reference TRBV7-3 and TRBJ2-2, is GAGVSQTPSNKVTEKGKYVELRCDPISGHTALYWYRQSLGQGPEFLIYFQGTGAADDSGLPNDRFFAVRPEGSVSTLKIQRTERGDSAVYLCASSPDSTSTGELFFGEGSRLTVL.

This clone occurred a few times. The V call is TRBV7-2, the J call TRBJ1-4; no clear D gene. The CDR3 has 15 residues. From germline, CDR1 is SGHTA and CDR2 FQGNSA. The V and J ends lost 5 bases and 0 bases respectively, with 10 bases between them. In nucleotides, the CDR3 is TGTGCCAGCAGCGCGCAATTTGCAACTAATGAAAAACTGTTTTTT. Translation: CASSAQFATNEKLFF.

The rearrangement joins TRBV7-6 to TRBJ2-4; D is possibly TRBD2 (5 bases). CDR3 size: 16 residues. Trimming left V 5 bases short and J 3 bases short, with 17 bases between. Germline V lookup: CDR1 SGHVS, CDR2 FNYEAQ. The CDR3 is CASSDRTGGGKNIQYF. As DNA, the CDR3 is TGTGCCAGCAGCGATCGGACTGGTGGTGGCAAAAACATTCAGTACTTC.

V is TRBV3-1 (or the pseudogene TRBV3-2) and J is TRBJ1-2; TRBD1 matches 9 bases. Looked up from germline, CDR1 is LGHDT and CDR2 is YNNKEL (reference sequence). This CDR3 has 15 residues. The trim removed 5 bases at V and 8 bases at J, leaving 12 bases unmatched. The CDR3 region is CASSNIRGQGGGYTF. CDR3 DNA: TGTGCCAGCAGCAATATTAGGGGACAGGGTGGGGGCTACACCTTC.

The rearrangement links TRBV16 to TRBJ2-1, with no clear D. The V and J ends lost 4 bases and 5 bases respectively, with 18 bases between them. This CDR3 contains 16 residues. The germline gives CDR1 KGHSY, CDR2 FQNENV. The CDR3 region has the DNA TGTGCCAGCAGCCCCGATTATGTCAGGCTTCACAATGAGCAGTTCTTC. It translates to CASSPDYVRLHNEQFF.

This sequence joins TRBV18 and TRBJ2-5; D gene ambiguous. This CDR3 spans 14 amino acids. Trimming removed 0 bases at V and 5 bases at J, with 10 bases between. The germline CDR1 and CDR2 sequences are KGHSH and LQKENI. The CDR3 DNA reads TGTGCCAGCTCACCACCCCTAGATAGTGAGACCCAGTACTTC. This translates into CASSPPLDSETQYF.